This TCR beta chain was recorded in a study of blood T cell repertoires in COVID-19. Across the study: Spain, Italy and the United States supplied samples that represented acute and convalescent COVID-19. The cDNA or gDNA used as material had been derived from T cells, B-cell-depleted T cells, or PBMCs.

As processed by the authors: It was from reference gene primer amplification that nucleated cell counts were estimated. The assay was immunoSEQ multiplex PCR, and TCRdb's table has in-frame clones only and misses some. V and J calls and clone size are as listed in that table; D and trimming were resolved from the DNA. The sample lists approximately 150,000 clones, around 83% seen once, with 2% to 3% in the top ten. The specimen sequenced was peripheral blood. This clonotype was obtained from a human donor with acute or convalescent COVID-19. The donor label of this sample is uncertain.

In DNA, the CDR3 is TGTGCCAGCAGTTCGGGCCGGGAGGGGAACACCGGGGAGCTGTTTTTT. It translates to CASSSGREGNTGELFF. This chain links TRBV28 with TRBJ2-2; 8 bases match TRBD2. Germline CDR1 reads MDHEN; CDR2 reads SYDVKM. The CDR3 sequence is 16 residues long. The J segment lost 1 base and the V segment lost 4 bases, leaving 5 bases of the junction unmatched.